This T cell receptor (beta chain) was recovered during a study of cytomegalovirus exposure and HLA in healthy donors (dated by TCRdb to about 2017). Notes on the research overall: An earlier analysis of under 600 of the donors reported more than 250 Gb of sequence data and approximately 110 million unique TCR beta sequences from 150 million to 200 million T cells. An early release covering roughly 640 HLA-typed donors comprised about 300 gigabases of sequencing data and around 85 million unique TCR sequences. Of the approximately 370 genotyped donors, 75% to 85% were placed in the genetic ancestry cluster associated with self-reported Caucasian donors. The study aimed to test whether cataloging public T cell receptors could reveal signatures of past pathogen exposure. The study profiled the T cell repertoires of some 610 subjects by immunosequencing and related them to cytomegalovirus serostatus. A separate validation cohort of 100 to 150 different subjects was used in addition to the roughly 700-subject first cohort. To predict cytomegalovirus infection status, the study combined high-throughput TCR immunosequencing, statistical association of individual TCRs with disease status, and machine learning. A later analysis re-analyzed previously published TCR beta repertoires from about 600 donors and added high-resolution HLA genotyping to study TCR occurrence patterns. The later analysis used no new phenotypic data to find candidate immune exposures, relying instead on TCR beta sequences and their occurrence across donors. In an earlier analysis of around 540 of the donors, high-throughput TCR beta sequencing was used to judge whether each TCR beta V gene segment behaved as functional or pseudogenic. Donor age, sex, ethnicity and CMV serostatus were compiled alongside the repertoire data. A later genetic analysis took genome-wide SNP genotypes for about 60% of the roughly 670 donors and used that subset as a discovery cohort. Every repertoire in the discovery cohort had been generated on one and the same sequencing platform. HLA typing covered class I and class II loci at four-digit resolution. The number of typed donors differed by locus: about 629-640 for A, B, C, DRB1 and DQB1; some 540 for DQA1; 606 for DPA1; and about 450 for DPB1. Roughly 5 DR-DQ haplotypes were handled as single units for association and clustering, since linkage in the cohort was strong. On average, 235,054 unique TCR beta nucleotide sequences were sequenced per donor among 300 to 500 genotyped donors of the cohort, with about 17% of those sequences being non-productive.

Notes on this clone: The antigen it binds to is not known. The record has no base qualities; no much larger clone is one base away.

In total, about 650 healthy bone marrow donors made up the cohort. All cohort members were sampled while nominally healthy, although unrecorded immune exposures were likely present. The donor tested CMV seropositive, placing the donor among the 310 or so seropositive members of the cohort. A peripheral blood sample was collected from each donor, and TCR beta sequencing was performed on peripheral blood mononuclear cells. Genomic DNA was extracted from the blood cell samples with the Qiagen DNeasy Blood Extraction Kit. Study-level results and caveats: In a later analysis, TCR association rates were found to vary across HLA loci, with the most associated TCRs seen for DRB1 alleles and the fewest for HLA-C alleles. While some public TCRs were present in many individuals, most TCR sequences turned up only very rarely across donors. A later analysis found that HLA-associated TCR beta chains were more clonally expanded and had lower generation probabilities than equally common non-associated chains. HLA typing was unavailable for some donors at each locus, so association tests used only the typed subset. Three of the identified cytomegalovirus-associated TCR beta chains were confirmed in vitro to be specific for cytomegalovirus antigens. When HLA alleles, especially DR and DQ, strongly co-occurred, TCR associations were difficult to assign to individual alleles. The study listed 150 to 200 TCR beta chains as associated with cytomegalovirus. A later genetic analysis reported fewer N-insertions in productive TCRs among donors in an Asian-associated ancestry cluster than the approximately 700-donor mean. Most CMV-associated TCR beta chains appeared to be HLA-restricted in a later analysis, and the HLA associations seemed to be driven largely by CMV exposure. The presence/absence analyses assumed that sequencing depth was roughly uniform across donors, and that assumption may not be true. For the cohort, immune exposure information was limited to CMV serostatus. The authors suggested that the approach could potentially be generalized to other disease states and immunological phenotypes. Correlated functional status among segregating V segments might reflect linkage disequilibrium, but an unknown experimental factor could not be ruled out. A group of highly shared sequence variants was considered likely to be a technical artifact of the sequencing pipeline. Specific HLA alleles were associated with 16,951 TCR beta sequences at a false discovery rate of 0.05 in a later analysis. In an earlier analysis of several hundred of the donors, most TCR beta V segments were observed in productive rearrangements about 90% or about 30% of the time, broadly matching IMGT annotations. Cytomegalovirus status was reported to be diagnosed by the classifier with high specificity and sensitivity in both the original and validation cohorts. A further reported finding was that TCR beta sequences accurately predicted the HLA-A and HLA-B alleles for most subjects in the first cohort. A later analysis reported that several top co-occurrence clusters appeared linked to parvovirus B19, influenza, CMV and Epstein-Barr virus. Some IMGT-functional V segments, including TRBV6-2 and TRBV6-3, could not be told apart with the 87-base-pair reads, so those segments were excluded. In this cohort, only TCR beta chains were sequenced, and detectable features were limited by the absence of alpha or paired-chain data. Some 16 rarely observed V segments, including chromosome 9 orphons, were excluded from the earlier analysis of a few hundred of the donors because counts were too low. A later genetic analysis associated a missense DCLRE1C variant with V-gene and J-gene trimming of TCR beta chains, and an independent cohort replicated the association.

Library generation was performed with the immunoSEQ multiplex PCR assay. A mixture of 60 forward primers for TCR Vbeta segments and 13 reverse primers for TCR Jbeta segments was used in the multiplex PCR. The CDR3 region of rearranged TCR beta genes was amplified from genomic DNA by a multiplex PCR assay. The Illumina HiSeq System was used to sequence the amplified TCR beta libraries as 87-base-pair reads. As for the authors' bioinformatics: A later analysis counted tens of millions of unique TCR beta chains across the 600 to 850 repertoires, and 10 million to 11 million of these chains were shared by at least two donors. Raw reads were error-corrected and collapsed into unique sequences with a nearest-neighbor algorithm that merged closely related sequences to remove PCR and sequencing errors. Alignment of CDR3 sequences to IMGT reference sequences was used to assign V, D and J gene segments. For a sequence to be retained, a match of at least six nucleotides was required to both a V gene segment and a J gene segment. A rearrangement was called productive if the CDR3 had no stop codons and remained in frame with V and J, and every other rearrangement was called non-productive. Following IMGT convention, CDR3 was defined as the stretch from the second conserved V-encoded cysteine up to the conserved J-encoded phenylalanine. In an earlier analysis of more than 550 of the donors, sequences lacking an unambiguous match to a single V gene segment were excluded. In an earlier analysis of around 600 of the donors, V segments were called functional above 56.7% productive rearrangements and were called segregating when the between-donor standard deviation exceeded 5%. A statistical classification framework was built to diagnose cytomegalovirus status from the catalog of TCR beta chain sequences. V and J gene assignment, in a later analysis, came from comparing TCR nucleotide sequences with IMGT/GENE-DB human TR gene sequences. In a later analysis, CDR3 sequences and most-parsimonious VDJ recombination scenarios were assigned using the TCRdist pipeline. In a later analysis, each TCR beta chain was defined by its CDR3 amino acid sequence together with its V-gene family, and reads without a unique V-gene family were excluded. To address suspected cross-contamination and a sequencing artifact, a later analysis removed roughly 640 highly shared, low-generation-probability nucleotide sequences. A later analysis calculated a clonal expansion index for each public chain from normalized within-repertoire ranks of inferred template counts. In a later analysis, generation probabilities were computed with a VDJ recombination model fitted to out-of-frame rearrangements, and the resulting probabilities were checked against IGoR. In a later analysis, hypergeometric tests were used to score TCR-TCR, TCR-HLA and TCR-CMV co-occurrence, with a repertoire-size bias correction applied to TCR pairs. In a later analysis, false discovery rates were estimated by permuting HLA or CMV assignments 20 times. In a later analysis, co-occurring TCRs were grouped using DBSCAN, with TCRdist sequence similarity added in when clustering inside HLA-allele-positive subsets. For co-occurrence clustering, repertoires with fewer than 30,000 or more than 120,000 public chains were excluded, along with 4 to 6 repertoires with anomalous nucleotide sharing. Imported from immuneACCESS, the table was reduced by TCRdb to in-frame sequences with V and J called. These copies leave out some clones; in studies compared against another copy, an unresolved V gene accounts for under half, and the cause of the remainder is not known. V and J calls plus clone size are reproduced from that table; the DNA served to infer D and trimming. This sample lists more than 90,000 clones; approximately 77% were detected once. In total, the top ten clones hold approximately 5% of the sample.

V loses 5 bases at its end and J loses 4 bases; junction bases beyond the gene matches: 5. The germline V gene gives CDR1 as KGHSH and CDR2 as LQKENI. The CDR3 runs 14 residues from the cysteine to the phenylalanine. Kept here is only the CDR3 DNA, which spans 42 bases and is read in frame from base 1. The chain joins TRBV18 to TRBJ1-1; TRBD1 agrees with 9 junctional bases. What was sequenced was PBMCs. The source is a man aged 50-59 years in good health and CMV-seropositive. In nucleotide form, the sequence is TGTGCCAGCTCAGGGGGACAGGGAAGCACTGAAGCTTTCTTT. Its protein product is CASSGGQGSTEAFF.